Presented here are 2 T cell receptor beta chains from one specimen sequenced in a study of patients with pleural tuberculosis. TCRdb reprocessed the reads with MiXCR, giving one entry per CDR3 protein. The sample includes nearly 30,000 distinct CDR3 sequences, about 18% of them seen just once. Sequenced material: peripheral blood. The receptors were sampled from a human donor with pleural tuberculosis.

V gene TRBV19 combines with J gene TRBJ2-2; 8 bases align to TRBD2. The CDR3 consists of 15 residues. Germline trimming cut 3 bases from V and 9 bases from J; bases unmatched to any gene: 9. Germline values: CDR1 LNHDA, CDR2 SQIVND (reference sequence). The CDR3 here is CASSIRGRPGRELFF. CDR3 nucleotides: TGTGCCAGTAGTATTCGCGGGAGGCCAGGCCGGGAGCTGTTTTTT.

This clonotype was seen repeatedly, ten times or more. The chain joins TRBV6-1 to TRBJ1-6; tentatively, D is TRBD1 (6 bases). Germline-derived CDR1 and CDR2 are MNHNS and SASEGT. Trimming removed 9 bases at V and 3 bases at J, with 12 bases between. The CDR3 spans 14 residues. The CDR3 DNA sequence: TGTGCCAGTGCCGGGACAAGCTATAATTCACCCCTCCACTTT. This sequence encodes CASAGTSYNSPLHF.